A few counts support the clone carrying this TCR beta chain. Per the study methods: The assay estimated nucleated cells by amplifying reference gene primers. Method: immunoSEQ multiplex PCR; TCRdb's copy keeps in-frame clones and lacks some. The DNA gave D and trimming, while V, J and clone size come from that table. The table records under 200,000 clones, 80% to 90% of them present only once. This entry is derived from a study of blood T cell repertoires in COVID-19. About the research overall: Donors in the United States, Italy and Spain gave samples during acute or convalescent COVID-19. Sources were T cells, B-cell-depleted T cells, or PBMCs; the material itself was cDNA or gDNA.

The CDR3 consists of 14 residues. Germline-derived CDR1 and CDR2 are SGHTA and FQGNSA. V was clipped by 5 bases and J by 4 bases; unmatched bases: 6. The source material was peripheral blood. The gene calls are TRBV7-2 and TRBJ2-5; 8 nucleotides match TRBD1. The receptor comes from a middle-aged man with active or convalescent COVID-19. The CDR3, as DNA: TGTGCCAGCAGCCGGGACAGGTGGGGAGAGACCCAGTACTTC. This encodes CASSRDRWGETQYF. The variable domain in full, completed from reference TRBV7-2 and TRBJ2-5, reads GAGVSQSPSNKVTEKGKDVELRCDPISGHTALYWYRQSLGQGLEFLIYFQGNSAPDKSGLPSDRFSAERTGGSVSTLTIQRTQQEDSAVYLCASSRDRWGETQYFGPGTRLLVL.